This T cell receptor (beta chain) is from a study of cytomegalovirus exposure and HLA in healthy donors. Study conclusions and caveats: In an earlier analysis, about 87% or about 30%: the productive usage of most TCR beta V segments. Presence/absence analyses assumed roughly uniform sequencing depth across donors.

Comments on this clone: What it recognizes is unknown.

The CDR3 has 16 amino acids. Trimming removed 4 bases from V and 3 bases from J; junction bases left unmatched: 11. Looked up from germline, CDR1 is SGHNT and CDR2 is YENEEA. With 60 Vbeta and 13 Jbeta primers, the PCR was carried out. Generated by immunoSEQ multiplex PCR, the TCRdb table keeps only in-frame clones and is missing some. Seen here are some 170,000 clones, around 79% observed once, and the top ten hold roughly 6%. This chain joins TRBV11-3 and TRBJ2-7; 8 nucleotides line up with TRBD2. Source material: PBMCs. The receptor was derived from a man aged 35 to 55 in good health and CMV-seropositive. Here the CDR3 DNA reads TGTGCCAGCAGCTCTCGGGGGGGAGCGGGAGTCTACGAGCAGTACTTC. Translating it yields CASSSRGGAGVYEQYF.